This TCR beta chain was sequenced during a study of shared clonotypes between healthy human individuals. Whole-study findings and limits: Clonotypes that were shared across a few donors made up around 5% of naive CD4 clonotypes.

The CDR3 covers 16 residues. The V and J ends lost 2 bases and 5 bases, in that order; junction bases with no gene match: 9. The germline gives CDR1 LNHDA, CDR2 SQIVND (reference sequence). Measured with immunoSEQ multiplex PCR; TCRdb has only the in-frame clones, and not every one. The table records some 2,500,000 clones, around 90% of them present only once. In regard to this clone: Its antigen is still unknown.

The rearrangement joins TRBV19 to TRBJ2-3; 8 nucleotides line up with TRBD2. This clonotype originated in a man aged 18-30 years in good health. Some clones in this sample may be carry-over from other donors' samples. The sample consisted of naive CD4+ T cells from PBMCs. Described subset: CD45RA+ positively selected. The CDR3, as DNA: TGTGCCAGTAGTATAAGGGGCAGCGGGAGAGGAGATACGCAGTATTTT. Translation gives CASSIRGSGRGDTQYF.